Shown below are 32 T cell receptor beta chains from a single sample sequenced in a study of blood T cells in healthy people across ages. With a J-beta primer mix and a sample-barcoded 5' primer, a second PCR ran about 7 to 12 cycles. MiXCR, applied by TCRdb to the 5' RACE reads, yields one record per CDR3 protein. The sample carries some 1.6 million distinct CDR3 sequences, about 32% recorded once. The sample consisted of blood. These receptor sequences come from a woman aged 25-40 years in good health.

CDR3 nucleotides: TGTGCCAGCAGCGTCCGGACTAGCGGGGCCCTAGGCTACAATGAGCAGTTCTTC. It translates to CASSVRTSGALGYNEQFF. This rearrangement joins TRBV9 to TRBJ2-1, with 12 positions matching TRBD2. Unmatched junction bases numbered 9, after V lost 2 bases and J lost 3 bases. This CDR3 contains 18 residues. The germline CDR1 and CDR2 sequences are SGDLS and YYNGEE. The full variable domain, with the rest looked up from reference TRBV9 and TRBJ2-1, is DSGVTQTPKHLITATGQRVTLRCSPRSGDLSVYWYQQSLDQGLQFLIQYYNGEERAKGNILERFSAQQFPDLHSELNLSSLELGDSALYFCASSVRTSGALGYNEQFFGPGTRLTVL.

This clonotype has just a few counts. The V gene is TRBV29-1, the J gene TRBJ2-1, with 10 nucleotides matching TRBD1. The CDR3 spans 10 residues. The V gene end was trimmed by 6 bases and the J gene end by 12 bases; junction bases not matched to a gene: 2. Germline V gene lookup returns CDR1 SQVTM and CDR2 ANQGSEA. As DNA, the CDR3 is TGCAGCGTCGACAGGGGGCCGCAGTTCTTC. Encoded protein: CSVDRGPQFF.

This clonotype showed up many times. The V gene is TRBV29-1, the J gene TRBJ2-7; 8 bases map to TRBD2. V lost 5 bases to trimming and J lost 3 bases; unmatched junction nucleotides: 12. The CDR3 is 15 amino acids. Per the germline V gene, CDR1 is SQVTM and CDR2 is ANQGSEA. The CDR3 nucleotides read TGCAGCGTTCTGAGCGGGAGATCGGCGGGCTACGAGCAGTACTTC. Its protein is CSVLSGRSAGYEQYF.

This clonotype was recorded a few times. V usage is TRBV27 and J usage is TRBJ2-7, with TRBD1 matching 7 bases. Germline V gene data show CDR1 as MNHEY and CDR2 as SMNVEV (reference sequence). The CDR3 extends over 15 amino acids. J was trimmed by 2 bases and V by 3 bases; bases with no gene match: 7. CDR3 protein: CASSLQQTGPYEQYF. CDR3 sequence (DNA): TGTGCCAGCAGTTTGCAACAGACAGGGCCCTACGAGCAGTACTTC.

V and J are TRBV3-1 and TRBJ2-4; TRBD2 matches 14 bases. The J call is doubtful: the DNA matches TRBJ2-7 better. Germline lookup yields CDR1 LGHDT and CDR2 YNNKEL (reference sequence). CDR3 length: 15 residues. The CDR3 DNA is TGTGCCAGCAGTTATGGGACTAGCGGGAGCCGCGAGCAGTACTTC. Translated, it gives CASSYGTSGSREQYF.

The J gene is TRBJ2-5, the V gene TRBV28; 7 nucleotides match TRBD2. CDR1 and CDR2 (germline): MDHEN, SYDVKM. This CDR3 spans 15 amino acids. DNA of the CDR3: TGTTCGACCCAGCAGTTTCTAGCGGCGGAAGAGACCCAGTACTTC. Its translation: CSTQQFLAAEETQYF.

The gene calls are TRBV20-1 and TRBJ2-5; 8 nucleotides match TRBD1. J was trimmed by 4 bases and V by 2 bases; bases with no gene match: 6. CDR1 is DFQATT, CDR2 SNEGSKA, per germline (reference sequence). CDR3 size: 14 residues. As DNA, the CDR3 is TGCAGTGCTAGACCCGGACAGGGACGAGAGACCCAGTACTTC. Translating it yields CSARPGQGRETQYF.

V gene TRBV4-1 combines with J gene TRBJ2-1; D not certain. This CDR3 contains 14 residues. The germline V and J ends were trimmed by 0 bases and 8 bases, with 11 bases remaining between them. Germline V lookup: CDR1 MGHRA, CDR2 YSYEKL. CDR3 amino acids: CASSQEARRDEQFF. CDR3 DNA sequence: TGCGCCAGCAGCCAAGAGGCTCGAAGGGATGAGCAGTTCTTC.

The V call is TRBV27, the J call TRBJ1-6; 7 nucleotides match TRBD1. J lost 4 bases, V lost 5 bases, and 8 bases had no gene match. Germline assignment: CDR1 MNHEY and CDR2 SMNVEV (reference sequence). The CDR3 spans 16 residues. The CDR3 DNA sequence: TGTGCCAGCAGTACCCAACGACAGGGATATAATTCACCCCTCCACTTT. Amino acids: CASSTQRQGYNSPLHF.

The table lists this clonotype with a few counts. The chain is built from TRBV7-3 and TRBJ2-1, with D possibly TRBD1 on 8 matching bases. Germline V CDR1 and CDR2: SGHTA, FQGTGA. Trimming took off 5 bases at V and 6 bases at J, with 29 bases between the two ends. This CDR3 spans 19 amino acids. The CDR3 DNA follows: TGTGCCAGCAGCCGCATTGGAGGGACAGGAGCGGGGCCGTCCAATGAGCAGTTCTTC. This codes for CASSRIGGTGAGPSNEQFF.

Here the CDR3 reads CASSYSQKEQFF. As DNA, the CDR3 is TGTGCCAGCAGTTACTCGCAGAAGGAGCAGTTCTTC. The V call is TRBV6-6, the J call TRBJ2-1, with unresolved D. The V and J ends lost 0 bases and 10 bases respectively, with 7 bases between them. CDR1 is MNHNY, CDR2 SVGAGI, per germline (reference sequence). CDR3 length: 12 amino acids.

This clonotype was detected a few times. A much larger clone differs by one base, so this may be a read error. The chain links TRBV5-1 to TRBJ2-5, with 7 bases matching TRBD2. The CDR3 is 16 amino acids. The germline gives CDR1 SGHRS, CDR2 YFSETQ. V dropped 1 base and J dropped 2; count of bases not matched to a gene: 8. CDR3 coding DNA: TGCGCCAGCAGCTTGAGAAGGGTCGGGGGGCAAGAGACCCAGTACTTC. Its protein product is CASSLRRVGGQETQYF.

This sequence joins TRBV4-1 and TRBJ1-5, with 7 bases fitting TRBD1. CDR3 length: 18 residues. CDR1 and CDR2 (germline): MGHRA, YSYEKL. The trim removed 4 bases at V and 0 bases at J, leaving 12 bases unmatched. CDR3 sequence reads: CASSPTMSGGASNQPQHF. CDR3 DNA sequence: TGCGCCAGCAGCCCCACAATGTCAGGGGGTGCTAGCAATCAGCCCCAGCATTTT.

This clonotype was picked up a small number of times. The rearrangement joins TRBV6-5 to TRBJ1-4; 7 nucleotides match TRBD1. The V gene end was trimmed by 3 bases and the J gene end by 6 bases; junction bases not matched to a gene: 16. Germline CDR1 and CDR2: MNHEY and SVGAGI. This CDR3 is 18 amino acids long. The CDR3 here is CASSYRMINRGGDEKLFF. The CDR3, as DNA: TGTGCCAGCAGTTATAGAATGATCAACAGGGGAGGAGATGAAAAACTGTTTTTT.

For this clonotype: The junction departs from the called germline gene at one end, perhaps through a read error. The chain has TRBV7-9 and TRBJ2-3, with unresolved D. The germline CDR1 and CDR2 sequences are SEHNR and FQNEAQ (reference sequence). CDR3 size: 14 residues. CDR3 in amino acids: CASSLAGVSDPQYF. The DNA for the CDR3 is TGTGCCAGCAGCTTGGCTGGGGTCTCAGATCCGCAGTATTTT.

This clonotype was found a few times. The V call is TRBV28, the J call TRBJ2-1; D not resolved. Germline CDR1 and CDR2: MDHEN and SYDVKM. The V and J ends lost 1 base and 4 bases respectively, with 11 bases between them. The CDR3 is 15 amino acids. The CDR3 spells CASSLSAEKYNEQFF. As DNA, the CDR3 is TGTGCCAGCAGTTTATCGGCGGAAAAGTACAATGAGCAGTTCTTC.

CDR3 residues: CASSLAGDINEQFF. Written as DNA, the CDR3 is TGTGCCAGCAGCTTAGCGGGGGATATCAATGAGCAGTTCTTC. The chain has TRBV11-2 and TRBJ2-1, with a tentative D call TRBD2 (6 bases). Trimming removed 1 base at V and 6 bases at J, with 10 bases between. The CDR3 extends over 14 amino acids. Germline CDR1 and CDR2: SGHAT and FQNNGV.

There are a few counts of this clonotype. The chain is built from TRBV12-3 or TRBV12-4 and TRBJ1-2; D is uncertain. The CDR3 is made up of 15 amino acids. V was cut by 4 bases and J by 0 bases, with 12 bases left in between. CDR3 sequence (DNA): TGTGCCAGCAGTTCCCAATGGGTTTCTAACTATGGCTACACCTTC. Its protein product is CASSSQWVSNYGYTF.

In nucleotides, the CDR3 is TGTGCCAGCAGCTTAAACGTGGCGGGACAACGTTACGAGCAGTACTTC. Translated, it gives CASSLNVAGQRYEQYF. This chain connects TRBV13 to TRBJ2-7, with D perhaps assigned TRBD1 or TRBD2 (6 bases each). V gave up 2 bases and J gave up 4 bases, with 18 bases separating them. Germline V gives CDR1 PRHDT, CDR2 FYEKMQ (reference sequence). CDR3 size: 16 residues.

The chain uses TRBV11-2 and TRBJ2-3; 8 bases align to TRBD2. Germline CDR1 SGHAT, CDR2 FQNNGV. Losses at the gene ends were 1 base for V and 4 bases for J; bases not matched to a gene: 7. The CDR3 is made up of 16 amino acids. CDR3 in amino acids: CASSLVPSGWADTQYF. CDR3 bases: TGTGCCAGCAGCTTAGTCCCTAGCGGGTGGGCAGATACGCAGTATTTT.

This clonotype was picked up many times. V gene TRBV5-1 combines with J gene TRBJ2-7; TRBD2 aligns across 10 bases. This CDR3 comprises 14 residues. The germline gives CDR1 SGHRS, CDR2 YFSETQ. V was clipped by 4 bases and J by 3 bases; unmatched bases: 4. CDR3 sequence (DNA): TGCGCCAGCAGCAAAGGACTAGCGGACTACGAGCAGTACTTC. Protein sequence: CASSKGLADYEQYF.

This chain links TRBV4-1 with TRBJ2-5; D may match TRBD1 or TRBD2 (6 bases each). The V gene lost 1 base and the J gene lost 7 bases, with 13 bases spanning the gap. CDR1 and CDR2 from the germline V gene are MGHRA and YSYEKL. The CDR3 is made up of 14 amino acids. Here the CDR3 DNA reads TGCGCCAGCAGCCAAGCTGGGGGGCGGACGACCCAGTACTTC. Translated, it gives CASSQAGGRTTQYF.

This clonotype was picked up many times. This chain links TRBV29-1 with TRBJ2-3, with TRBD1 matching 12 bases. Germline V lookup: CDR1 SQVTM, CDR2 ANQGSEA. V gave up 6 bases and J gave up 5 bases; unmatched junction bases: 6. The CDR3 length is 14 residues. CDR3 sequence: CSVLGQGAGDTQYF. CDR3 coding DNA: TGCAGCGTGCTGGGACAGGGGGCGGGAGATACGCAGTATTTT.

This clonotype occurred once. The V gene is TRBV20-1, the J gene TRBJ2-2; no clear D. The CDR3 extends over 14 amino acids. The germline V gene encodes CDR1 DFQATT and CDR2 SNEGSKA (reference sequence). The ends were cut back, 1 base at V and 10 bases at J, with 16 bases in the middle. The CDR3 loop is CSARGDGAGSELFF. The CDR3 DNA reads as TGCAGTGCTAGAGGGGATGGCGCCGGGTCGGAGCTGTTTTTT.

This clonotype has just one count. The chain couples TRBV12-3 or TRBV12-4 to TRBJ1-6; D is uncertain. The CDR3 runs 15 residues. Trimming removed 3 bases at V and 6 bases at J, with 12 bases between. The CDR3 DNA reads as TGTGCCAGCAGTTTTGGGAGCCCCCTTAATTCACCCCTCCACTTT. Encoded protein: CASSFGSPLNSPLHF.

This clonotype was picked up a small number of times. A read error is possible here, since a much larger clone lies one base away. The chain joins TRBV10-3 to TRBJ2-5; D is perhaps TRBD1 or TRBD2 (7 bases each). This CDR3 is built from 14 residues. CDR1 ENHRY and CDR2 SYGVKD come from the germline V gene. Trimming shortened V by 6 bases and J by 1 base, and 12 bases separated the two germline ends. The CDR3 DNA follows: TGTGCCATCAGGGAGCGGGACAGCCAAGAGACCCAGTACTTC. Translated, it gives CAIRERDSQETQYF.

The genes are TRBV2 and TRBJ2-5; D unresolved. This CDR3 spans 13 amino acids. Germline loops: CDR1 SNHLY, CDR2 FYNNEI. Deletions cut 3 bases from V and 5 bases from J, with 10 bases between. CDR3 coding DNA: TGTGCCAGCAGTGAGTTGGAGACGGAGACCCAGTACTTC. This encodes CASSELETETQYF. Together with reference TRBV2 and TRBJ2-5, the CDR3 gives the full variable domain: EPEVTQTPSHQVTQMGQEVILRCVPISNHLYFYWYRQILGQKVEFLVSFYNNEISEKSEIFDDQFSVERPDGSNFTLKIRSTKLEDSAMYFCASSELETETQYFGPGTRLLVL.

The chain joins TRBV7-9 to TRBJ2-5, with no clear D. Deletions cut 0 bases from V and 5 bases from J, with 13 bases between. CDR3 size: 15 residues. Per germline, CDR1 SEHNR and CDR2 FQNEAQ (reference sequence). The CDR3 loop is CASSLALGLTETQYF. DNA for the CDR3: TGTGCCAGCAGCTTAGCCCTGGGTCTAACGGAGACCCAGTACTTC.

This clonotype was recorded at least ten times. The chain links TRBV29-1 to TRBJ1-1; a weak D match, TRBD1 (6 bases). The CDR3 is 12 residues long. The V end was cut by 6 bases, the J end by 1 base, with 9 bases between. Per the germline V gene, CDR1 is SQVTM and CDR2 is ANQGSEA. The CDR3 DNA reads TGCAGCGTCGCGACAGGGAACACTGAAGCTTTCTTT. Its translation is CSVATGNTEAFF.

The CDR3 DNA is TGTGCCAGCAGCGTAGATCCAGGGGGTTACAATGAGCAGTTCTTC. This encodes CASSVDPGGYNEQFF. The chain combines TRBV9 with TRBJ2-1; 7 bases are a match to TRBD1. There are 15 residues in the CDR3. The V segment lost 0 bases and the J segment 4 bases; nucleotides outside the gene matches: 4. CDR1 and CDR2 from the germline V gene are SGDLS and YYNGEE.

The chain couples TRBV30 to TRBJ1-2, with unresolved D. Deletions cut 3 bases from V and 4 bases from J, with 6 bases between. This CDR3 has 11 amino acids. Germline V gene lookup returns CDR1 GTSNPN and CDR2 SVGIG (reference sequence). The CDR3 nucleotides are TGTGCCTGGAGCGATCCCTATGGCTACACCTTC. It encodes CAWSDPYGYTF.

This clonotype was counted only a few times. V gene TRBV9 combines with J gene TRBJ1-2, with TRBD1 matching over 7 bases. Trimming at V came to 3 bases and at J to 9 bases, leaving 14 bases not matched to a gene. CDR1 SGDLS and CDR2 YYNGEE come from the germline V gene. The CDR3 length is 15 residues. Here the CDR3 DNA reads TGTGCCAGCAGCGCCCGGGACAGCATGATTGGTAGCTACACCTTC. This gives the protein CASSARDSMIGSYTF.